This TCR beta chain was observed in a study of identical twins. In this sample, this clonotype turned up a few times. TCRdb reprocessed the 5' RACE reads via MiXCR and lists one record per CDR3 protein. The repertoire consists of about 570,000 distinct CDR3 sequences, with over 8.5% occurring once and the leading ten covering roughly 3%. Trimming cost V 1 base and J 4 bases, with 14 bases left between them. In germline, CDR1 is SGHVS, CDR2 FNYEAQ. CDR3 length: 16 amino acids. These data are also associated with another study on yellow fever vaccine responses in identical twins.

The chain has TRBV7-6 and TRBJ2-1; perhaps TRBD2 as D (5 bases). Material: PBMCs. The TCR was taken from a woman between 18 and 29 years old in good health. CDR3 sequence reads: CASSLEVLAIYNEQFF. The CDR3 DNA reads TGTGCCAGCAGCTTAGAGGTTCTAGCTATATACAATGAGCAGTTCTTC.